These 19 T cell receptor beta chains share one sample of origin, sequenced in a study of CD8+ T cells in alopecia areata. As to treatment: oral pan-JAK inhibitor, 5-10 mg twice daily. Extracted RNA was reverse transcribed into cDNA, the sequencing template. Clones were read by immunoSEQ multiplex PCR, and TCRdb kept only the in-frame ones, dropping some. The sample consists of over 85,000 clones, about 71% of them appearing once. This specimen consisted of CD8+ T cells sorted from blood, obtained around week 44, from a patient treated with tofacitinib. These receptors came from a human donor with alopecia areata.

This clone was detected once. The J gene is TRBJ2-7, the V gene TRBV7-9; 10 nucleotides line up with TRBD1. V shed 3 bases, J shed 5 bases, and the junction held 4 bases outside the gene matches. This CDR3 is built from 14 residues. Germline loops: CDR1 SEHNR, CDR2 FQNEAQ (reference sequence). CDR3 bases: TGTGCCAGCAGCTTTGGGGACAGGGGTCACGAGCAGTACTTC. Protein product: CASSFGDRGHEQYF.

The chain links TRBV5-1 to TRBJ1-2, with D unclear. Germline assignment: CDR1 SGHRS and CDR2 YFSETQ. This CDR3 has 13 amino acids. V was cut by 3 bases and J by 5 bases, with 11 bases left in between. CDR3 nucleotide sequence: TGCGCCAGCAGCTCGAATAACCTGTATGGCTACACCTTC. As protein: CASSSNNLYGYTF.

CDR3 region: CASKDRPFMNTEAFF. The CDR3 DNA is TGCGCCAGCAAGGACAGGCCCTTCATGAACACTGAAGCTTTCTTT. V usage is TRBV5-1 and J usage is TRBJ1-1; 7 nucleotides match TRBD1. This CDR3 region has 15 residues. CDR1 is SGHRS and CDR2 is YFSETQ in the germline V gene. Trimming cost V 6 bases and J 0 bases; bases outside gene matches: 8.

The rearrangement uses TRBV7-2 and TRBJ2-3; 10 bases map to TRBD2. This CDR3 contains 15 residues. The germline gives CDR1 SGHTA, CDR2 FQGNSA. Germline trimming cut 5 bases from V and 4 bases from J; bases unmatched to any gene: 6. The CDR3 sequence: CASSPSGGGADTQYF. The CDR3, as DNA: TGTGCCAGCAGCCCTAGCGGGGGAGGCGCAGATACGCAGTATTTT.

V usage is TRBV19 and J usage is TRBJ2-1, with TRBD2 identical over 7 bases. The CDR3 totals 15 residues. Germline V lookup: CDR1 LNHDA, CDR2 SQIVND (reference sequence). Germline trimming cut 6 bases from V and 4 bases from J; bases unmatched to any gene: 9. CDR3 nucleotide sequence: TGTGCCAGTAGGATTGCTAGCGGCGAATACAATGAGCAGTTCTTC. It specifies CASRIASGEYNEQFF.

The chain recombines TRBV4-3 with TRBJ2-7, with 8 nucleotides matching TRBD1. CDR3 length equals 15 residues. V trimming: 0 bases; J trimming: 4 bases; junction bases outside the gene matches: 5. In germline, CDR1 is LGHNA, CDR2 YSLEER. The CDR3 nucleotides are TGCGCCAGCAGCCAAGATGAGGGGACAGGATACGAGCAGTACTTC. The encoded protein is CASSQDEGTGYEQYF.

The chain uses TRBV2 and TRBJ2-1; 7 positions match TRBD2. Trimming took 10 bases from V and 9 from J; bases not matched to a gene: 12. CDR1 and CDR2 from the germline V gene are SNHLY and FYNNEI. The CDR3 has 13 amino acids. CDR3 in DNA: TGTGCCACCGAGGGGAGGGCGGTGGGTGAGCAGTTCTTC. This codes for CATEGRAVGEQFF.

V gene TRBV7-9 combines with J gene TRBJ1-4, with a weak D call TRBD1 (5 bases). The V gene's germline CDR1 is SEHNR and CDR2 FQNEAQ (reference sequence). Trimming stripped 6 bases from V and 4 bases from J, with 12 bases between. This CDR3 is 14 amino acids long. CDR3 bases: TGTGCCAGCAGGTCCGGGGCCGTTAATGAAAAACTGTTTTTT. It translates to CASRSGAVNEKLFF.

This chain links TRBV5-1 with TRBJ2-1, with 8 bases that match TRBD2. Trimming at V came to 5 bases and at J to 4 bases, leaving 8 bases not matched to a gene. CDR3 length equals 15 residues. The germline CDR1 and CDR2 sequences are SGHRS and YFSETQ. Written as DNA, the CDR3 is TGCGCCAGCAGTTTCAGCGGGGGCCCATACAATGAGCAGTTCTTC. Its translation: CASSFSGGPYNEQFF.

This sequence joins TRBV11-2 and TRBJ1-1; D is unresolved. CDR1 and CDR2 (germline): SGHAT, FQNNGV. V was trimmed by 10 bases and J by 0 bases, leaving 6 bases between them. The CDR3 is made up of 11 amino acids. The CDR3 region has the DNA TGTGCCACCACACTGAACACTGAAGCTTTCTTT. This gives the protein CATTLNTEAFF.

The rearrangement links TRBV6-6 to TRBJ2-7, with D tentatively TRBD1 (5 bases). The ends were cut back, 6 bases at V and 4 bases at J, with 10 bases in the middle. CDR1 is MNHNY and CDR2 is SVGAGI in the germline V gene (reference sequence). This CDR3 has 12 amino acids. The CDR3 here is CASRAGQYEQYF. The CDR3 DNA is TGTGCCAGCAGAGCCGGACAATACGAGCAGTACTTC.

This chain uses TRBV6-5 with TRBJ1-1; TRBD1 is a possible D gene (5 bases). The CDR3 consists of 14 residues. V lost 2 bases and J 4 bases, leaving 11 bases between the germline ends. Germline V gives CDR1 MNHEY, CDR2 SVGAGI. CDR3 residues: CASSYSQGATEAFF. Here the CDR3 DNA reads TGTGCCAGCAGTTACAGTCAGGGAGCCACTGAAGCTTTCTTT.

The chain joins TRBV9 to TRBJ1-5, with no clear D. The CDR3 sequence is 15 residues long. V lost 0 bases, J lost 0 bases, and 7 bases lay in between. The germline V gene has CDR1 SGDLS and CDR2 YYNGEE. CDR3 region: CASSVGGRSNQPQHF. The DNA for the CDR3 is TGTGCCAGCAGCGTAGGGGGTCGTAGCAATCAGCCCCAGCATTTT.

A single count supports this clone. This rearrangement joins TRBV10-3 to TRBJ2-7; D gene uncertain. The V gene's germline CDR1 is ENHRY and CDR2 SYGVKD. The V end lost 2 bases, the J end lost 2 bases, and 10 bases lay between the germline ends. The CDR3 extends over 14 amino acids. CDR3 amino acids: CAISETPATYEQYF. The CDR3 nucleotides are TGTGCCATCAGTGAGACCCCAGCCACCTACGAGCAGTACTTC.

The chain carries TRBV28 and TRBJ2-5; D tentatively fits TRBD1 or TRBD2 (5 bases each). V lost 5 bases and J 3 bases, leaving 16 bases between the germline ends. The length of the CDR3 is 15 residues. Per the germline V gene, CDR1 is MDHEN and CDR2 is SYDVKM. Written as DNA, the CDR3 is TGTGCCAGCAGTCCCTCGGGGACGAAAGAAGAGACCCAGTACTTC. This gives the protein CASSPSGTKEETQYF.

The V gene is TRBV9, the J gene TRBJ1-1; 10 bases fit TRBD1. Looked up from germline, CDR1 is SGDLS and CDR2 is YYNGEE. Unmatched junction bases numbered 3, after V lost 7 bases and J lost 0 bases. The CDR3 totals 14 residues. The CDR3 DNA is TGTGCCAGCGGGACAGGGGCCATGAACACTGAAGCTTTCTTT. The encoded protein is CASGTGAMNTEAFF.

This clone showed up just a few times. The chain joins TRBV14 to TRBJ1-1, with 9 bases aligning to TRBD1. Germline V gene lookup returns CDR1 SGHDN and CDR2 FVKESK. There are 14 residues in the CDR3. The V segment lost 4 bases and the J segment 6 bases; nucleotides outside the gene matches: 6. This CDR3 reads CASSLGQGRAEAFF. CDR3 DNA: TGTGCCAGCAGCCTCGGACAGGGGCGGGCTGAAGCTTTCTTT.

V is TRBV4-3 and J is TRBJ2-2; no firm D call. V dropped 0 bases and J dropped 5 bases, with 10 bases sitting between them. The CDR3 contains 15 residues. In germline, CDR1 is LGHNA, CDR2 YSLEER. The CDR3 DNA follows: TGCGCCAGCAGCCAAGATATTCGTGGGACCGGGGAGCTGTTTTTT. Protein product: CASSQDIRGTGELFF.

The sample holds a few counts of this clone. V is TRBV30 and J is TRBJ2-2; D unresolved. The V end was cut by 5 bases, the J end by 5 bases, with 6 bases between. Germline V gene lookup returns CDR1 GTSNPN and CDR2 SVGIG (reference sequence). The CDR3 totals 11 residues. The CDR3 region has the DNA TGTGCCTGGGATGAGACCGGGGAGCTGTTTTTT. Translation gives CAWDETGELFF.